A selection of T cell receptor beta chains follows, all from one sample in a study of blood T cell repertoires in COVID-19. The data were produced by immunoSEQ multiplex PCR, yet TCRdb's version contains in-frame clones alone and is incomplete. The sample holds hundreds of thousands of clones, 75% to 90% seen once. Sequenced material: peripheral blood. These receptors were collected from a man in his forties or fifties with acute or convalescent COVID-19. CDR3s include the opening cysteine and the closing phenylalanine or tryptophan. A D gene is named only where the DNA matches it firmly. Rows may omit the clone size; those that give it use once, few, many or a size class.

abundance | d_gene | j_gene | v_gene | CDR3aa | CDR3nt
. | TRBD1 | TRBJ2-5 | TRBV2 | CASSSLTGGHQETQYF | TGTGCCAGCAGTTCGCTGACAGGGGGGCATCAAGAGACCCAGTACTTC
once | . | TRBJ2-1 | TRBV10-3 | CAIRYAPEGYNEQFF | TGTGCCATCCGCTACGCCCCGGAGGGATACAATGAGCAGTTCTTC
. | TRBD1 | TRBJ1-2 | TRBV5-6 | CASSLTSGGGYTF | TGTGCCAGCAGCTTGACCTCAGGGGGCGGCTACACCTTC
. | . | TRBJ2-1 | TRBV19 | CASRRQGEQFF | TGTGCCAGCCGTCGGCAGGGAGAGCAGTTCTTC
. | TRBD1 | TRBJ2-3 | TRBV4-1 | CASRIQGPSGTQYF | TGCGCCAGCAGAATACAGGGGCCTTCGGGGACGCAGTATTTT
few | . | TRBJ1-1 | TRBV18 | CASSAGTRGEAFF | TGTGCCAGCTCAGCCGGGACAAGGGGTGAAGCTTTCTTT
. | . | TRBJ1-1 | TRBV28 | CASSSVGREFGNTEAFF | TGTGCCAGCAGTTCCGTCGGCAGGGAATTTGGGAACACTGAAGCTTTCTTT
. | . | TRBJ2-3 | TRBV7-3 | CASSRAAGSADTQYF | TGTGCCAGCAGCCGGGCCGCGGGGTCCGCAGATACGCAGTATTTT
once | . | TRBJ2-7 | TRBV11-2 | CASSVTGTTSYEQYF | TGTGCCAGCAGCGTAACCGGGACAACCTCCTACGAGCAGTACTTC
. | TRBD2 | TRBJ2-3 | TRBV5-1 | CASAPGLAVTDTQYF | TGCGCCAGCGCCCCGGGACTAGCGGTGACAGATACGCAGTATTTT
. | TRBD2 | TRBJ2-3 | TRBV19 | CASSSLSGADTRDTQYF | TGTGCCAGTAGTTCCCTCAGCGGGGCCGATACTCGGGATACGCAGTATTTT
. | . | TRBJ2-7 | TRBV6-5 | CASNGRGTHEQYF | TGTGCCAGCAATGGCAGGGGTACCCACGAGCAGTACTTC
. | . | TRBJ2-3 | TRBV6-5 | CASKTTSYGITQYF | TGTGCCAGCAAAACTACTTCATACGGGATCACGCAGTATTTT
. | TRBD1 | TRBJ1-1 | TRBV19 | CASSLQTGMNTEAFF | TGTGCCAGTAGTCTCCAGACAGGGATGAACACTGAAGCTTTCTTT
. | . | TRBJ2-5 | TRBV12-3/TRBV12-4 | CASRGTEETQYF | TGTGCCAGCCGAGGGACTGAAGAGACCCAGTACTTC
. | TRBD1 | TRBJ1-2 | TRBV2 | CASAGDRANYGYTF | TGTGCCAGTGCCGGGGACAGAGCTAACTATGGCTACACCTTC
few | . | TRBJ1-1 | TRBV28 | CASSSQGNTEAFF | TGTGCCAGCAGCTCCCAGGGGAACACTGAAGCTTTCTTT
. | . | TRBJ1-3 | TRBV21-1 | CASSKAGQGVSGNTIYF | TGTGCCAGCAGCAAAGCGGGACAGGGGGTCTCTGGAAACACCATATATTTT
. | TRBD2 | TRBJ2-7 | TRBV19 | CASSPVAGGTYEQYF | TGTGCCAGTAGTCCCGTAGCGGGAGGCACCTACGAGCAGTACTTC
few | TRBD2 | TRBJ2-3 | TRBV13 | CASSLRGLAGTDTQYF | TGTGCCAGCAGCTTACGGGGACTAGCGGGGACAGATACGCAGTATTTT
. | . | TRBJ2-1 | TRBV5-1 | CASSLDKGAGNTYEQFF | TGCGCCAGCAGCTTGGACAAGGGGGCGGGGAATACGTATGAGCAGTTCTTC
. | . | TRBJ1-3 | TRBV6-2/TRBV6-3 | CASSYGAGSSGNTIYF | TGTGCCAGCAGTTACGGCGCAGGATCGTCTGGAAACACCATATATTTT
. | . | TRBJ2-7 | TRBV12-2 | CASRLKQRNYEQYF | TGTGCAAGTCGCCTAAAACAGCGGAACTACGAGCAGTACTTC
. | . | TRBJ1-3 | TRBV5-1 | CASRGGDGGNTIYF | TGCGCCAGCAGGGGTGGAGATGGTGGAAACACCATATATTTT
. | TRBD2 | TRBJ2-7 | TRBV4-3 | CASSRGSGSTDEQYF | TGCGCCAGCAGCCGCGGTAGCGGGAGTACCGACGAGCAGTACTTC
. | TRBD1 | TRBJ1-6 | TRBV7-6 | CASSSDRANSPLHF | TGTGCCAGCAGTTCGGACAGGGCCAATTCACCCCTCCACTTT
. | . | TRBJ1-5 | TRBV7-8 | CASSLVGGARNQPQHF | TGTGCCAGCAGCTTAGTTGGGGGCGCGAGGAATCAGCCCCAGCATTTT
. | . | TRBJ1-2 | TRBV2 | CASSEIGVANYGYTF | TGTGCCAGCAGTGAAATCGGGGTCGCTAACTATGGCTACACCTTC
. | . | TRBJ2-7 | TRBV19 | CASSIVPGRNEQYF | TGTGCCAGTAGTATAGTGCCAGGGCGGAACGAGCAGTACTTC
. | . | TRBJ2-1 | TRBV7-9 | CASSLVMGSTNEQFF | TGTGCCAGCAGCTTAGTGATGGGCTCGACAAATGAGCAGTTCTTC
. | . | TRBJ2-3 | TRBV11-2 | CASSLAGSETDTQYF | TGTGCCAGCAGCTTAGCAGGGTCCGAGACAGATACGCAGTATTTT
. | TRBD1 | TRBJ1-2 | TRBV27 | CATRRGDRGHGYTF | TGTGCCACCAGGCGTGGCGACAGGGGGCATGGCTACACCTTC
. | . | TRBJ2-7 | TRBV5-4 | CASSPSLDYEQYF | TGTGCCAGCAGCCCGTCACTAGACTACGAGCAGTACTTC
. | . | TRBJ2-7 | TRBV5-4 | CASSLPGASSYEQYF | TGTGCCAGCAGCTTGCCAGGGGCGAGCTCCTACGAGCAGTACTTC
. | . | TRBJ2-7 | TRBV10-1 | CASVWSGYEQYF | TGCGCCAGCGTTTGGAGCGGCTACGAGCAGTACTTC
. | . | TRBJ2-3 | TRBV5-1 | CASKGLVTDTQYF | TGCGCCAGCAAAGGCCTAGTCACAGATACGCAGTATTTT
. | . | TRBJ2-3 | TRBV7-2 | CASSAPGVRDTQYF | TGTGCCAGCAGCGCCCCCGGGGTTCGAGATACGCAGTATTTT
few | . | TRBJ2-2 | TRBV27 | CASSRQGSTGELFF | TGTGCCAGCAGTCGGCAGGGTTCTACCGGGGAGCTGTTTTTT
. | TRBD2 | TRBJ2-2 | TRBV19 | CASSVGLAGGQSTGELFF | TGTGCCAGTAGTGTTGGACTAGCGGGAGGGCAAAGCACCGGGGAGCTGTTTTTT
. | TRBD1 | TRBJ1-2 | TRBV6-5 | CASSYSGGQGYGYTF | TGTGCCAGCAGTTACTCGGGAGGACAGGGGTATGGCTACACCTTC
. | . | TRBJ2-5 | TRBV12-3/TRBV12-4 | CASSTESFETQYF | TGTGCCAGCAGTACAGAGTCCTTTGAGACCCAGTACTTC
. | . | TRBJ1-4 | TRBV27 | CASRFIPGTNEKLFF | TGTGCCAGCAGATTTATTCCGGGAACTAATGAAAAACTGTTTTTT
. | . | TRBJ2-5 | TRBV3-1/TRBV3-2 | CASKRSGEETQYF | TGTGCCAGCAAGCGTTCGGGGGAGGAGACCCAGTACTTC
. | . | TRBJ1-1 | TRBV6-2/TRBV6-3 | CASSYLGTEAFF | TGTGCCAGCAGTTACCTAGGCACTGAAGCTTTCTTT
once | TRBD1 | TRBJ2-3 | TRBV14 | CASSRDRVRNTQYF | TGTGCCAGCAGTAGGGACAGAGTTAGAAATACGCAGTATTTT
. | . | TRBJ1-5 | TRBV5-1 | CASSLGAPGQPQHF | TGCGCCAGCAGCTTGGGAGCCCCGGGTCAGCCCCAGCATTTT
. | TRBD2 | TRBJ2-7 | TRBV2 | CASRQTESGGAYEQYF | TGTGCCAGCAGACAGACGGAGAGCGGGGGAGCCTACGAGCAGTACTTC
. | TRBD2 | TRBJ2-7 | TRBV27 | CASSLWASGTYEQYF | TGTGCCAGCAGTTTATGGGCTAGCGGTACCTACGAGCAGTACTTC
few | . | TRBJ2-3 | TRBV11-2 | CASSLYVGGVADTQYF | TGTGCCAGCAGCTTATATGTGGGCGGGGTCGCAGATACGCAGTATTTT
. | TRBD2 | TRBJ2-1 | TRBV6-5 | CASRPTSGRSHEQFF | TGTGCCAGCAGACCGACTAGCGGGAGGTCGCATGAGCAGTTCTTC
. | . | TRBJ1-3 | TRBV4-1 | CASSFKLGSSGNTIYF | TGCGCCAGCAGCTTCAAACTAGGCAGCTCTGGAAACACCATATATTTT
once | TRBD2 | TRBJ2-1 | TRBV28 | CASSGTSGVSSYNEQFF | TGTGCCAGCAGCGGGACTAGCGGGGTTAGCTCCTACAATGAGCAGTTCTTC
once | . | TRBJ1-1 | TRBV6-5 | CASSQQENTEAFF | TGTGCCAGCAGTCAACAGGAGAACACTGAAGCTTTCTTT
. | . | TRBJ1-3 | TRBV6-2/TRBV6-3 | CASSYSQVGNTIYF | TGTGCCAGCAGTTACTCGCAGGTTGGAAACACCATATATTTT